The clone carrying this TCR beta chain was found a few times. Antigen specificity is unknown. TCRdb itself ran the reads through MiXCR, one entry per CDR3 protein. The sample has 750,000 to 950,000 distinct CDR3 sequences, roughly 28% seen once; the top ten hold under 15%. The record originates from a study of T cell repertoires in cytomegalovirus infection. The wider study: A matching HLA type, together with CMV infection, was signaled by public TCR beta signatures.

Specimen: cultured CD8+ T cells from PBMCs, collected from culture after CMV antigen stimulation. This sequence originates from a human donor in good health (CMV status not recorded). Some clones in this sample may be carry-over from other donors' samples.

The CDR3 region has the DNA TGTGCCAGCATTTCAGCACAAGAGACCCAGTACTTC. It encodes CASISAQETQYF. The chain couples TRBV6-5 to TRBJ2-5; D unresolved. V was clipped by 7 bases and J by 2 bases, with 8 bases between them. CDR1 and CDR2 from the germline V gene are MNHEY and SVGAGI. The CDR3 spans 12 residues.